The rows below give T cell receptor beta chains drawn from one sample of a study of human T cells and chemical hapten exposure. TCRdb re-analysed the RACE reads in MiXCR, keeping a single row per CDR3 protein. Seen here are about 98,000 distinct CDR3 sequences, 10% to 13% observed once, and the top ten hold around 3.3%. This specimen was whole blood, taken in connection with sensitization to the hapten diphenylcyclopropenone (DPC). The receptor source for this set is a woman in her fifties or sixties with alopecia areata. Some clones in this sample may be carry-over from other donors' samples. CDR3s include the opening cysteine and the closing phenylalanine or tryptophan. The size entry is marked missing in some rows and otherwise reads once, few, many or a size class.

size	length	V	J	CDR3
NA	11	TRBV5-6	TRBJ2-7	CASSHRAEQYF
many	13	TRBV30	TRBJ1-2	CAWRLGERYGYTF
few	21	TRBV12-5	TRBJ2-2	CASGFQTGLTSGAPNTGELFF
many	17	TRBV4-2	TRBJ2-1	CASSQVRGGSSYNEQFF
many	14	TRBV7-6	TRBJ1-4	CASSTRQFNEKLFF
many	13	TRBV2	TRBJ1-2	CASSESLNYGYTF
many	11	TRBV29-1	TRBJ1-2	CSVGAGDGYTF
many	15	TRBV11-1	TRBJ2-3	CASSPGQGITDTQYF
few	15	TRBV7-2	TRBJ2-1	CASSLTSGVDNEQFF
few	15	TRBV20-1	TRBJ2-3	CSARLAGGLTDTQYF
few	13	TRBV7-9	TRBJ1-5	CASSLSGYQPQHF